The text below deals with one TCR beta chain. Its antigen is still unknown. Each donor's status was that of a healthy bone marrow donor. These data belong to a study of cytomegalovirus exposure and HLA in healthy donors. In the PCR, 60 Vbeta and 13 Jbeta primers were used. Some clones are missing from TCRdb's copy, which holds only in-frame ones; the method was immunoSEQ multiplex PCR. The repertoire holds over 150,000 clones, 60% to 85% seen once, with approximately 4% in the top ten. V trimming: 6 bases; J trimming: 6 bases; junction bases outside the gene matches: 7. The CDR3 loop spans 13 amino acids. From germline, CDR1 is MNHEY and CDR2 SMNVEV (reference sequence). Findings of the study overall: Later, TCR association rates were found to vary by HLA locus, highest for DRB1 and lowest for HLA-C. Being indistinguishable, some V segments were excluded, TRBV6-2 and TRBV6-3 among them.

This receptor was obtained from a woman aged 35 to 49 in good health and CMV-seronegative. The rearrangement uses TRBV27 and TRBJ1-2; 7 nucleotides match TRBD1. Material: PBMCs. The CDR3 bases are TGTGCCAGCAGGAAAGGGACAGACCATGGCTACACCTTC. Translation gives CASRKGTDHGYTF.